Below, 5 T cell receptor beta chains from the same sample are listed, as sequenced in a study of T-cell memory formation after mild COVID-19. TCRdb called the 5' RACE reads again in MiXCR, with one record for every CDR3 protein. In the table there are 250,000 to 300,000 distinct CDR3 sequences, 15% to 20% of which are singletons. The sequencing sample was made of PBMCs or a T cell subset sorted from them (not recorded which). The receptors come from a man aged 18 to 35 who had mild COVID-19 (a few samples of this study predate the infection). Cell type and time point are not known.

This chain uses TRBV27 with TRBJ2-7; D ambiguous. Germline CDR1 and CDR2: MNHEY and SMNVEV (reference sequence). V shed 8 bases and J shed 2 bases, with 16 bases lying between them. This CDR3 spans 14 amino acids. DNA for the CDR3: TGTGCCAGCGTTAAATTAGCCCCCCCCTACGAGCAGTACTTC. It is translated as CASVKLAPPYEQYF.

The chain recombines TRBV4-2 with TRBJ2-2; a weak D match, TRBD2 (6 bases). Germline V gene data show CDR1 as LGHNA and CDR2 as YNFKEQ. The CDR3 runs to 16 residues. Trimming removed 5 bases from V and 0 bases from J, with 13 bases in between. The CDR3 DNA reads as TGTGCCAGCAGCTACGGGACGGGGGCGAACACCGGGGAGCTGTTTTTT. This encodes CASSYGTGANTGELFF.

The V gene is TRBV6-6, the J gene TRBJ1-1, with 7 bases lining up with TRBD1. The germline V gene has CDR1 MNHNY and CDR2 SVGAGI (reference sequence). Trimming removed 5 bases from V and 3 bases from J; junction bases left unmatched: 9. The CDR3 has 15 residues. The CDR3 DNA is TGTGCCAGCAGTAATCAGGGGGGCTTGGACACTGAAGCTTTCTTT. It encodes CASSNQGGLDTEAFF.

J is TRBJ2-3 and V is TRBV5-1; either TRBD1 or TRBD2 may fit D (5 bases each). Germline V CDR1 and CDR2: SGHRS, YFSETQ. V lost 7 bases and J 0 bases, leaving 12 bases between the germline ends. The CDR3 is made up of 14 amino acids. The CDR3 DNA sequence: TGCGCCAGCGAGCCGGGGCAAAGCACAGATACGCAGTATTTT. Protein sequence: CASEPGQSTDTQYF.

This clonotype showed up just a few times. The chain couples TRBV20-1 to TRBJ2-7; perhaps TRBD1 as D (6 bases). V lost 4 bases to trimming and J lost 11 bases, with 24 bases between them. CDR1 and CDR2 (germline): DFQATT, SNEGSKA (reference sequence). CDR3 length: 14 residues. The CDR3 protein is CSANRGTTGSPKYF. CDR3 nucleotides: TGCAGTGCTAATCGCGGCACAACAGGGAGCCCCAAGTACTTC.